Given below is one T cell receptor beta chain in context. This sample also contains other DNA sequences that code for the same CDR3. The sample comes from a study of blood T cell repertoires in COVID-19. About the research overall: Samples came from the United States, Italy and Spain, spanning acute and convalescent COVID-19.

Germline CDR1 is SGHTA and CDR2 is FQGNSA. The J segment lost 2 bases and the V segment lost 2 bases, leaving 2 bases of the junction unmatched. This CDR3 contains 15 residues. Sequencing used immunoSEQ multiplex PCR; TCRdb keeps in-frame clones, though not all of them. The sample has roughly 140,000 clones; roughly 84% are singletons. This receptor was taken from a woman between 45 and 65 years old who had been exposed to COVID-19. The source material was PBMCs or T cells enriched from blood (not recorded which). The chain joins TRBV7-2 to TRBJ2-1; TRBD1 aligns across 8 bases. CDR3 loop: CASSLSGGPYNEQFF. CDR3 coding DNA: TGTGCCAGCAGCTTATCAGGGGGCCCCTACAATGAGCAGTTCTTC.